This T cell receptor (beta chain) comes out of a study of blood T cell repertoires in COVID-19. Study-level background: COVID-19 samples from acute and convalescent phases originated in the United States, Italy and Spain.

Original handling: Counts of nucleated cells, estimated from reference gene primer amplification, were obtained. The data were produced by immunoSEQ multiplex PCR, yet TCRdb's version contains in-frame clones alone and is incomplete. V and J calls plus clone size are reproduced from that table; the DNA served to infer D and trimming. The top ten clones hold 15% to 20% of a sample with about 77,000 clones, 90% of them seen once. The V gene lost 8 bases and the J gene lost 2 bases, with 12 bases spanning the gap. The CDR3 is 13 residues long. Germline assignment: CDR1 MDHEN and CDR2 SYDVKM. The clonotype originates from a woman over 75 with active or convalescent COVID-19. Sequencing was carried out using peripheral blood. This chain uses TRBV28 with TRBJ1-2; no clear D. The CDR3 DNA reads TGTGCCAGCTTGTCGGAGGTCAACTATGGCTACACCTTC. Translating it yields CASLSEVNYGYTF.